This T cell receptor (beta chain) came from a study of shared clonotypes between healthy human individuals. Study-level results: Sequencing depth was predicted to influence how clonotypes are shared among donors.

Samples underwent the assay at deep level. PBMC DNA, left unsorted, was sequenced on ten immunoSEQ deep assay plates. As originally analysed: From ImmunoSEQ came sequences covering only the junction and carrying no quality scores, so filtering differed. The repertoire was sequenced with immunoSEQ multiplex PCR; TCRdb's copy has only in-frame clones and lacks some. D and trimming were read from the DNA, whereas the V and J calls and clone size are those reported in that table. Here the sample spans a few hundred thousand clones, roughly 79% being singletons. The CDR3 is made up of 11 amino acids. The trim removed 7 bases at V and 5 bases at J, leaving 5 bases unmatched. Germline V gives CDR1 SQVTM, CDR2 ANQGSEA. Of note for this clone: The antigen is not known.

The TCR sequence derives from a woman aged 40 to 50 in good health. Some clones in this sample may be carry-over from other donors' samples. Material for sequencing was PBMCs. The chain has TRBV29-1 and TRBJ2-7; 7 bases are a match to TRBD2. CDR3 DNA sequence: TGCAGCGCAAGACTAGCAAACGAGCAGTACTTC. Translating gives CSARLANEQYF.